The present entry profiles one T cell receptor (beta chain) with its context. This record comes from a study of T cell responses to AZD1222 COVID-19 vaccine. TCRdb keeps only in-frame clones here, not all; method: immunoSEQ multiplex PCR. The sample contains over 85,000 clones, 85% to 90% of which appear only once. The trim removed 4 bases at V and 4 bases at J, leaving 4 bases unmatched. This CDR3 comprises 15 residues. Germline-derived CDR1 and CDR2 are SGHTA and FQGNSA. The source material was peripheral blood, sampled on day 0 of AZD1222 vaccination. This chain uses TRBV7-2 with TRBJ1-1, with TRBD1 matching over 12 bases. The clonotype originates from an adult in good health. CDR3 sequence: CASSWDRGRFTEAFF. CDR3 DNA sequence: TGTGCCAGCAGCTGGGACAGGGGGCGGTTCACTGAAGCTTTCTTT.